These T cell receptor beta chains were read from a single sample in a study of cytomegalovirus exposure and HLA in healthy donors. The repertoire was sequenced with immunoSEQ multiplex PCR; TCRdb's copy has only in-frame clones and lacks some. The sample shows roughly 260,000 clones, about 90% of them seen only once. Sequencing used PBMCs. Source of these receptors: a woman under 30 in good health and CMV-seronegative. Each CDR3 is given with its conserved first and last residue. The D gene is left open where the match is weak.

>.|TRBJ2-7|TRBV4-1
TGCGCCAGCAGCCAAGATTGGGCTACAGCCTCCTACGAGCAGTACTTC
CASSQDWATASYEQYF
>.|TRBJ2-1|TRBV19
TGTGCCAGTAGGGACGGGACAAATTACAATGAGCAGTTCTTC
CASRDGTNYNEQFF
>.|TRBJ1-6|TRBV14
TGTGCCAGCAGCAGGCGGGGAGATTCACCCCTCCACTTT
CASSRRGDSPLHF
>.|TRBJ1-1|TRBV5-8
TGTGCCAGCAGCTTGGCTCTTATGGCAGGGATGAGGACTGAAGCTTTCTTT
CASSLALMAGMRTEAFF
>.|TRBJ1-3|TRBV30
TGTGCCTGGACCGACGGGACCGGGAGTAACACCATATATTTT
CAWTDGTGSNTIYF
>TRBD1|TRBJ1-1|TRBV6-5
TGTGCCAGCAGTTACGATGGCAGGACAGGGAACACTGAAGCTTTCTTT
CASSYDGRTGNTEAFF
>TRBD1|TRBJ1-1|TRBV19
TGTGCCAGTAGTAGGGAGACAGGGGGCGAAGCTTTCTTT
CASSRETGGEAFF
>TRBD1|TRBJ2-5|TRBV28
TGTGCCAGCAGTTTTCCAGGGACAGGGCAAGAGACCCAGTACTTC
CASSFPGTGQETQYF
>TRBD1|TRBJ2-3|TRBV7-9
TGTGCCAGCAGCTGGCGTGGGACAGGGACGCACACAGATACGCAGTATTTT
CASSWRGTGTHTDTQYF
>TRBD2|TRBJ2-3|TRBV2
TGTGCCAGCAGTGAACCCAGCGGGGGGGCCTTTGCTCCAGATACGCAGTATTTT
CASSEPSGGAFAPDTQYF
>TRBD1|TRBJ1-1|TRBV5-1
TGCGCCAGTACAACGGGACAGGGATTTGAAGCTTTCTTT
CASTTGQGFEAFF
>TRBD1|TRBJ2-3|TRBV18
TGTGCCAGCTCACCCGGGACAGGGGGACCAGATACGCAGTATTTT
CASSPGTGGPDTQYF
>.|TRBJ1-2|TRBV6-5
TGTGCCAGCAGACCGACGACAGGAACCTATGGCTACACCTTC
CASRPTTGTYGYTF
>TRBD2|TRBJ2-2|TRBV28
TGTGCCAGCAGGGGTAGCGGGGAGGCCACCGGGGAGCTGTTTTTT
CASRGSGEATGELFF
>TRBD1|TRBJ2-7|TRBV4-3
TGCGCCAGCAGCCGAAGACAGGGGGAGAGTTCCTACGAGCAGTACTTC
CASSRRQGESSYEQYF